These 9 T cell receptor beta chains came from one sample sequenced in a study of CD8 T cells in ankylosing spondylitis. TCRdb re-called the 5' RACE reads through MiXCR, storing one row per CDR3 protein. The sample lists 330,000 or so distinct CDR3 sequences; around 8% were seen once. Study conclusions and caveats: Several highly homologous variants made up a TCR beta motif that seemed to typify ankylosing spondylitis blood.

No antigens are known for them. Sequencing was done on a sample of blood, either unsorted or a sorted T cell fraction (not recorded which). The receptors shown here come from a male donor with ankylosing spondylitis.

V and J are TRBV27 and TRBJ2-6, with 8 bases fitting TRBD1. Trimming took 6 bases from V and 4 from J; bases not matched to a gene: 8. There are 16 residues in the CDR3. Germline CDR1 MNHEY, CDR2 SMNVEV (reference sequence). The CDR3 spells CASSIGQGSGANVLTF. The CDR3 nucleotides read TGTGCCAGCAGCATAGGACAGGGCTCCGGGGCCAACGTCCTGACTTTC.

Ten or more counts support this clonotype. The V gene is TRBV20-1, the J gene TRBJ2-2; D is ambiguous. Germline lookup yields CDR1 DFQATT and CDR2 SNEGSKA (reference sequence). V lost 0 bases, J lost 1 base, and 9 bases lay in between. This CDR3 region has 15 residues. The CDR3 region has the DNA TGCAGTGCTAGAGATCGTAACCGGAACACCGGGGAGCTGTTTTTT. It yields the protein CSARDRNRNTGELFF.

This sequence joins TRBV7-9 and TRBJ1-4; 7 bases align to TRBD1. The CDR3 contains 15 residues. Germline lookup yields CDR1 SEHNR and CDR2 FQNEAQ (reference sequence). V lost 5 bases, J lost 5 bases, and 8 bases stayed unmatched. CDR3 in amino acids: CASSPRQGSNEKLFF. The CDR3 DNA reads TGTGCCAGCAGCCCCCGACAGGGATCAAATGAAAAACTGTTTTTT.

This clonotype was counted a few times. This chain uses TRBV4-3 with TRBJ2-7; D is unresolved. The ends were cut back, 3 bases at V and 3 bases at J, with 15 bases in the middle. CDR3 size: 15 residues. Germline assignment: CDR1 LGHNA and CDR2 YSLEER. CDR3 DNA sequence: TGCGCCAGCAGCCAGGAGCCCCGGTCCTTCTACGAGCAGTACTTC. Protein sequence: CASSQEPRSFYEQYF.

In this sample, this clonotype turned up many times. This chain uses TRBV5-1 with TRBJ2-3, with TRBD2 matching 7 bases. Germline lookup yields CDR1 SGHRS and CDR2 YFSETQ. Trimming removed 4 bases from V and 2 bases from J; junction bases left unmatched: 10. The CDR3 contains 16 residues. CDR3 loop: CASSANVAGATDTQYF. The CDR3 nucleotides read TGCGCCAGCAGCGCTAACGTGGCGGGAGCCACAGATACGCAGTATTTT.

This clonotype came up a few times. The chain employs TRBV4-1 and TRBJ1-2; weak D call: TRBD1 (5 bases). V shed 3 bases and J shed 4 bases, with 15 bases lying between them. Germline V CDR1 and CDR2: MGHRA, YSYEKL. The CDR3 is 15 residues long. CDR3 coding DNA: TGCGCCAGCAGCCAGCCCCTGGCAGGGATCTATGGCTACACCTTC. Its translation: CASSQPLAGIYGYTF.

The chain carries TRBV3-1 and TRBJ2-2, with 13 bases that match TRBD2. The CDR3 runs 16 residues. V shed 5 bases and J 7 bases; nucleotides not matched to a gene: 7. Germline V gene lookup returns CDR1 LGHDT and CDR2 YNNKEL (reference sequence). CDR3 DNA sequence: TGTGCCAGCAGCTTTGGACTAGCGGGAGTGATCGGGGAGCTGTTTTTT. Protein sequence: CASSFGLAGVIGELFF.

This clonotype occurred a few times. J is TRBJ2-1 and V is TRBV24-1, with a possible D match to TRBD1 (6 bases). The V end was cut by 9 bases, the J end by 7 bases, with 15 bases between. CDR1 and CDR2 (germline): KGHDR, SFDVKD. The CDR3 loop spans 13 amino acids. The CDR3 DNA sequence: TGTGCCACCGGGACACCCTTTGGAAATGAGCAGTTCTTC. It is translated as CATGTPFGNEQFF.

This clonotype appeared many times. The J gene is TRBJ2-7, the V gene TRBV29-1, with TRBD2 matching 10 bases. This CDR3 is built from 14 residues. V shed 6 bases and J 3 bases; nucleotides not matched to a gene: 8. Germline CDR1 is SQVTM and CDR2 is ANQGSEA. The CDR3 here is CSVATSGLGYEQYF. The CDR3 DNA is TGCAGCGTGGCGACTAGCGGGCTAGGCTACGAGCAGTACTTC.